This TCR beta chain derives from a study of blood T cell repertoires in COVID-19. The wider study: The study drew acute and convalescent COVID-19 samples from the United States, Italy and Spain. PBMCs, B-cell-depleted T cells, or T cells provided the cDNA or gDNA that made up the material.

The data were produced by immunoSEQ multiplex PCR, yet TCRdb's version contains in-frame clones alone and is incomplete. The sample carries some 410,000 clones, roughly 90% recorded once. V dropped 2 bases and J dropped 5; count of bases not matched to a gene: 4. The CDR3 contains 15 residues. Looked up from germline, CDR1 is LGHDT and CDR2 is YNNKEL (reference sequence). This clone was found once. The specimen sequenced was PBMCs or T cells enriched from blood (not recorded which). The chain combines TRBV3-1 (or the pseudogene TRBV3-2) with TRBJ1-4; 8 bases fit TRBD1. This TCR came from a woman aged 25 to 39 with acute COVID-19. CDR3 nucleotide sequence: TGTGCCAGCAGCCAACTCCGGGACAGGAATGAAAAACTGTTTTTT. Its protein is CASSQLRDRNEKLFF.